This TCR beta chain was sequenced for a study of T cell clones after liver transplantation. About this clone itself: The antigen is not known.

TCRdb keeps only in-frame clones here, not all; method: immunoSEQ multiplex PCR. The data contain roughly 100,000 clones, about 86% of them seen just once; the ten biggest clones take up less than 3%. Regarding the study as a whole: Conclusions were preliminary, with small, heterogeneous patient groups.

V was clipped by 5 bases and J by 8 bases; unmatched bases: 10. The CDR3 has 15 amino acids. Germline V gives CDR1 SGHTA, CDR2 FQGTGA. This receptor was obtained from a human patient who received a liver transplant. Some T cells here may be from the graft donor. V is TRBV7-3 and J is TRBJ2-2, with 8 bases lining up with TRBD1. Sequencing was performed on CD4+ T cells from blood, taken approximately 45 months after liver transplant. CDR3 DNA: TGTGCCAGCAGCCTCCCAAGGACAGGGTCAGGGGAGCTGTTTTTT. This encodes CASSLPRTGSGELFF.